These 27 T cell receptor beta chains came from one sample sequenced in a study of naive and memory T cell subsets. Study results and caveats: A few larger clonotypes appeared in naive repertoires, especially CD8, possibly memory cells re-expressing CD45RA.

Their antigens are not known. The beta constant-region primer was an equimolar mix of two oligonucleotides covering TRBC1 and TRBC2. Nested alpha and beta constant-region primers with the SP2 primer drove four PCR rounds on ligated cDNA. TCRdb reanalysed the UMI-ligation and nested PCR reads using MiXCR and keeps one entry per CDR3 protein. Altogether 98,000 or so distinct CDR3 sequences are present, approximately 15% being singletons, with the ten largest covering roughly 3.1%. Sequencing was carried out using naive CD8+ T cells from blood. The receptors shown here come from a human donor in good health.

This clonotype was detected only a few times. The genes are TRBV10-3 and TRBJ1-1; D gene ambiguous. The V gene lost 4 bases and the J gene lost 1 base, with 13 bases spanning the gap. The CDR3 spans 15 residues. Germline V lookup: CDR1 ENHRY, CDR2 SYGVKD. The CDR3 is CAISVVLSPNTEAFF. The CDR3, as DNA: TGTGCCATCAGTGTTGTTTTGTCACCGAACACTGAAGCTTTCTTT.

V is TRBV4-3 and J is TRBJ1-5, with D uncertain. This CDR3 has 13 residues. V was trimmed by 0 bases and J by 4 bases, leaving 4 bases between them. Germline CDR1 is LGHNA and CDR2 is YSLEER. The CDR3, as DNA: TGCGCCAGCAGCCAAGACGAGAATCAGCCCCAGCATTTT. Protein sequence: CASSQDENQPQHF.

V and J are TRBV6-5 and TRBJ2-7, with D perhaps TRBD2 (6 bases). V shed 5 bases and J shed 6 bases, with 11 bases lying between them. Germline values: CDR1 MNHEY, CDR2 SVGAGI. The CDR3 contains 12 residues. The CDR3 protein is CASSGGSLEQYF. CDR3 coding DNA: TGTGCCAGCAGTGGAGGGAGTCTCGAGCAGTACTTC.

This clonotype was seen more than once but under ten times. The chain links TRBV13 to TRBJ2-3; a possible D gene is TRBD2 (5 bases). The CDR3 consists of 14 residues. The ends were cut back, 3 bases at V and 4 bases at J, with 11 bases in the middle. CDR1 and CDR2 (germline): PRHDT, FYEKMQ (reference sequence). CDR3 nucleotide sequence: TGTGCCAGCAGCTTTGAGGGAGTGGCAGATACGCAGTATTTT. Protein sequence: CASSFEGVADTQYF.

This clonotype has a count of ten or more. The chain uses TRBV6-5 and TRBJ1-6, with a weak D call TRBD1 (5 bases). In germline, CDR1 is MNHEY, CDR2 SVGAGI. Trimming took 5 bases from V and 13 from J, leaving 12 bases between them. The CDR3 consists of 12 residues. The CDR3 spells CASSTGTGPLHF. CDR3 nucleotides: TGTGCCAGCAGTACAGGCACGGGGCCCCTCCACTTT.

The J gene is TRBJ1-1, the V gene TRBV7-9; tentative D call: TRBD1 (6 bases). With 0 bases removed from V and 7 bases from J, the gap between germline ends came to 15 bases. The CDR3 consists of 15 residues. Germline V gene data show CDR1 as SEHNR and CDR2 as FQNEAQ (reference sequence). CDR3 amino acids: CASSLADSTGVEAFF. The CDR3 nucleotides read TGTGCCAGCAGCTTAGCGGACAGCACTGGGGTTGAAGCTTTCTTT.

The genes are TRBV29-1 and TRBJ2-1; D is possibly TRBD1 (5 bases). V lost 3 bases to trimming and J lost 6 bases, with 6 bases between them. This CDR3 is 11 amino acids long. Germline V gene sequence: CDR1 SQVTM, CDR2 ANQGSEA. The chain's CDR3 is CSVEDTNEQFF. The DNA for the CDR3 is TGCAGCGTTGAGGACACCAATGAGCAGTTCTTC.

The table lists this clonotype with many counts. V usage is TRBV4-2 and J usage is TRBJ2-1, with TRBD2 matching 10 bases. This CDR3 region has 16 residues. Germline assignment: CDR1 LGHNA and CDR2 YNFKEQ. V shed 2 bases and J 4 bases; nucleotides not matched to a gene: 5. In DNA form, the CDR3 reads TGTGCCAGCAGCCAATTAGCGGGGGGCTTGTACAATGAGCAGTTCTTC. Its protein product is CASSQLAGGLYNEQFF.

The sample holds many counts of this clonotype. This chain uses TRBV7-9 with TRBJ1-2; 7 bases map to TRBD1. Germline loops: CDR1 SEHNR, CDR2 FQNEAQ (reference sequence). Germline trimming cut 5 bases from V and 5 bases from J; bases unmatched to any gene: 8. This CDR3 is 14 amino acids long. CDR3 protein: CASSATTGLYGYTF. The CDR3 coding sequence is TGTGCCAGCAGCGCTACGACAGGGCTGTATGGCTACACCTTC.

This clonotype was recorded a few times. The chain is built from TRBV6-1 and TRBJ1-2, with TRBD1 as a possible D gene (5 bases). CDR1 is MNHNS, CDR2 SASEGT, per germline. Trimming removed 3 bases from V and 4 bases from J, with 15 bases in between. The CDR3 totals 15 residues. The CDR3 loop reads CASSDGPETVYGYTF. The CDR3 DNA reads as TGTGCCAGCAGTGACGGGCCAGAGACAGTCTATGGCTACACCTTC.

This clonotype showed up just a few times. The V gene is TRBV29-1, the J gene TRBJ2-7; no reliable D call. The CDR3 contains 12 residues. Germline V gives CDR1 SQVTM, CDR2 ANQGSEA. Trimming took off 6 bases at V and 2 bases at J, with 11 bases between the two ends. The CDR3 region is CSVGIETYEQYF. CDR3 bases: TGCAGCGTGGGGATAGAGACCTACGAGCAGTACTTC.

In its sample, this clonotype was seen many times. The genes are TRBV28 and TRBJ2-5, with D hard to call. Trimming stripped 1 base from V and 2 bases from J, with 11 bases between. The CDR3 consists of 15 residues. Germline V gene data show CDR1 as MDHEN and CDR2 as SYDVKM. CDR3 loop: CASSLLVAEQETQYF. CDR3 in DNA: TGTGCCAGCAGTTTATTGGTTGCGGAGCAAGAGACCCAGTACTTC.

This clonotype has a handful of counts. This chain links TRBV7-9 with TRBJ2-7; TRBD1 might be the D (6 bases). Germline CDR1 and CDR2: SEHNR and FQNEAQ (reference sequence). This CDR3 spans 14 amino acids. The V end lost 5 bases, the J end lost 1 base, and 12 bases lay between the germline ends. CDR3 region: CASSKGQNSYEQYF. CDR3 nucleotides: TGTGCCAGCAGCAAAGGACAGAATTCCTACGAGCAGTACTTC.

This clonotype appeared a few times. The V gene is TRBV29-1, the J gene TRBJ2-1; D call uncertain. CDR1 and CDR2 (germline): SQVTM, ANQGSEA. V gave up 3 bases and J gave up 10 bases, with 7 bases separating them. The CDR3 runs to 10 residues. The CDR3 reads CSVESPEQFF. The CDR3 DNA is TGCAGCGTTGAGTCGCCGGAGCAGTTCTTC.

Comment on this clonotype: A much bigger clone sits one base away, suggesting this may be a read error. The chain carries TRBV7-9 and TRBJ2-7; the D gene is possibly TRBD2 (6 bases). The CDR3 is made up of 14 amino acids. The germline V gene has CDR1 SEHNR and CDR2 FQNEAQ (reference sequence). CDR3 DNA sequence: TGTGCCAGCAGCCCTAGCGAGGGTCGCCTCGAGCAGCACTTC. As protein: CASSPSEGRLEQHF. Drawing the rest from reference TRBV7-9 and TRBJ2-7, the complete variable domain is DTGVSQNPRHKITKRGQNVTFRCDPISEHNRLYWYRQTLGQGPEFLTYFQNEAQLEKSRLLSDRFSAERPKGSFSTLEIQRTEQGDSAMYLCASSPSEGRLEQHFGPGTRLTVT.

This clonotype was picked up many times. The V and J genes are TRBV12-3 or TRBV12-4 and TRBJ2-7; D remains ambiguous. This CDR3 has 11 amino acids. Trimming removed 7 bases from V and 3 bases from J, with 7 bases in between. In nucleotides, the CDR3 is TGTGCCAGCACCTCCAACTACGAGCAGTACTTC. The encoded protein is CASTSNYEQYF.

This clonotype has only a few counts. The chain uses TRBV27 and TRBJ2-7, with 7 nucleotides matching TRBD2. V shed 8 bases, J shed 2 bases, and the junction held 9 bases outside the gene matches. CDR1 and CDR2 (germline): MNHEY, SMNVEV (reference sequence). The length of the CDR3 is 14 residues. CDR3 amino acids: CASGPFAGAYEQYF. In nucleotides, the CDR3 is TGTGCCAGCGGACCTTTCGCGGGAGCCTACGAGCAGTACTTC.

This clonotype was counted between two and nine times. The chain employs TRBV20-1 and TRBJ1-2; 9 nucleotides match TRBD1. V dropped 3 bases and J dropped 3; count of bases not matched to a gene: 11. In germline, CDR1 is DFQATT, CDR2 SNEGSKA (reference sequence). The CDR3 covers 16 residues. As DNA, the CDR3 is TGCAGTGCTAGTGGGACAGGGTGGGGGCAGGACTATGGCTACACCTTC. Translating it yields CSASGTGWGQDYGYTF.

At least ten counts were recorded for this clonotype. The chain uses TRBV5-6 and TRBJ2-7; TRBD2 matches 8 bases. There are 14 residues in the CDR3. J gave up 3 bases and V 0 bases, and 2 bases lay outside the gene matches. Germline V gene data show CDR1 as SGHDT and CDR2 as YYEEEE. The CDR3, as DNA: TGTGCCAGCAGCTTGGCACTAGCGGTCTACGAGCAGTACTTC. Translated: CASSLALAVYEQYF.

In its sample, this clonotype was seen many times. The rearrangement links TRBV27 to TRBJ1-6; D is ambiguous. The CDR3 contains 12 residues. Trimming shortened V by 4 bases and J by 6 bases, and 4 bases separated the two germline ends. Germline lookup yields CDR1 MNHEY and CDR2 SMNVEV (reference sequence). As DNA, the CDR3 is TGTGCCAGCAGTTCGACTAATTCACCCCTCCACTTT. As protein: CASSSTNSPLHF.

At least ten counts were recorded for this clonotype. The V call is TRBV4-3, the J call TRBJ2-1; the D is unclear. V lost 1 base, J lost 4 bases, and 5 bases lay in between. CDR1 LGHNA and CDR2 YSLEER come from the germline V gene. The CDR3 covers 13 residues. The CDR3 loop is CASSQVRYNEQFF. The DNA of the CDR3 is TGCGCCAGCAGCCAAGTGAGATACAATGAGCAGTTCTTC.

This clonotype appeared many times. The V and J genes are TRBV7-9 and TRBJ1-5; D is unclear. V gave up 3 bases and J gave up 2 bases, with 11 bases separating them. The CDR3 covers 15 residues. Germline loops: CDR1 SEHNR, CDR2 FQNEAQ (reference sequence). CDR3 coding DNA: TGTGCCAGCAGCTTGGACGCTCGAGGCAATCAGCCCCAGCATTTT. This gives the protein CASSLDARGNQPQHF.

The chain has TRBV6-2 or TRBV6-3 and TRBJ2-7; 9 nucleotides line up with TRBD1. V lost 8 bases to trimming and J lost 5 bases; unmatched junction nucleotides: 7. CDR3 length: 13 residues. Germline V gene lookup returns CDR1 MNHEY and CDR2 SVGEGT. CDR3 sequence: CASWDRDIDEQYF. The CDR3 coding sequence is TGTGCCAGCTGGGACAGGGATATCGACGAGCAGTACTTC.

The V gene is TRBV6-2 or TRBV6-3, the J gene TRBJ2-1; the match to TRBD2 covers 11 bases. The CDR3 is made up of 16 amino acids. V lost 2 bases and J lost 6; bases outside the gene matches: 6. Per germline, CDR1 MNHEY and CDR2 SVGEGT. Written as DNA, the CDR3 is TGTGCCAGCAGTTACAGCCCAACTAGCGGGAGCAATGAGCAGTTCTTC. Protein: CASSYSPTSGSNEQFF.

This clonotype was found a few times. This chain joins TRBV20-1 and TRBJ2-7; 9 bases line up with TRBD1. J gave up 6 bases and V 6 bases, and 9 bases lay outside the gene matches. The CDR3 has 13 amino acids. Germline values: CDR1 DFQATT, CDR2 SNEGSKA (reference sequence). The CDR3 loop is CSAGGTGSREQYF. CDR3 nucleotides: TGCAGTGCCGGGGGGACAGGGTCTCGCGAGCAGTACTTC.

This clonotype appeared many times. J is TRBJ2-7 and V is TRBV11-1; 9 nucleotides line up with TRBD2. CDR1 is SGHAT, CDR2 FQDESV, per germline (reference sequence). Trimming at V came to 1 base and at J to 2 bases, leaving 0 bases not matched to a gene. This CDR3 is built from 14 residues. The CDR3 spells CASSLGGGAYEQYF. CDR3 in DNA: TGTGCCAGCAGCTTAGGCGGGGGGGCCTACGAGCAGTACTTC.

The genes are TRBV15 and TRBJ1-2, with a possible D match to TRBD1 (5 bases). CDR1 LNHNV and CDR2 YYDKDF come from the germline V gene (reference sequence). V was pared by 4 bases and J by 4 bases, with 19 bases between. This CDR3 has 16 amino acids. In DNA form, the CDR3 reads TGTGCCACCAGCAATCCGACAGTCCTGGGGGGCTATGGCTACACCTTC. This codes for CATSNPTVLGGYGYTF.